This T cell receptor (beta chain) was identified during a study of control samples from healthy donors and cancer patients. Libraries were prepared by immunoSEQ multiplex PCR; TCRdb keeps only in-frame clonotypes and omits some of them. The table includes some 150,000 clones, around 94% detected once. Germline V lookup: CDR1 SGHTA, CDR2 FQGNSA. The trim removed 5 bases at V and 7 bases at J, leaving 5 bases unmatched. The CDR3 has 14 residues. The rearrangement uses TRBV7-2 and TRBJ2-3; 11 nucleotides match TRBD1. Sequencing input: PBMCs. This receptor was taken from a man aged 55 to 70 with colorectal cancer. CDR3 nucleotide sequence: TGTGCCAGCAGCCGGGACAGGGGGATGAATACGCAGTATTTT. Its protein product is CASSRDRGMNTQYF. The full variable domain, completed using reference TRBV7-2 and TRBJ2-3, is GAGVSQSPSNKVTEKGKDVELRCDPISGHTALYWYRQSLGQGLEFLIYFQGNSAPDKSGLPSDRFSAERTGGSVSTLTIQRTQQEDSAVYLCASSRDRGMNTQYFGPGTRLTVL.